These T cell receptor beta chains were read from a single sample in a study of neurological immune-mediated disorders. Each CDR3 protein is one row after TCRdb ran MiXCR on the 5' RACE reads. Of under 50,000 distinct CDR3 sequences detected, 10% to 15% appear once; the ten largest clones hold under 5%. The sample was PBMCs. These receptors were taken from a male donor with HTLV-1-associated myelopathy (HAM/TSP). The CDR3 runs from the conserved cysteine through the conserved F or W.

v_gene: TRBV5-1; j_gene: TRBJ1-5; CDR3aa: CASSHRRREAERSNQPQHF
v_gene: TRBV5-1; j_gene: TRBJ1-1; CDR3aa: CASSPDAEDPWRTEAFF
v_gene: TRBV18; j_gene: TRBJ2-2; CDR3aa: CASSPRGRYTGELFF
v_gene: TRBV15; j_gene: TRBJ2-4; CDR3aa: CATSREASTKNIQYF
v_gene: TRBV5-1; j_gene: TRBJ2-1; CDR3aa: CASSPGLAGAGYNEQFF
v_gene: TRBV5-1; j_gene: TRBJ1-6; CDR3aa: CASSLQGTGVNSPLHF
v_gene: TRBV6-2/TRBV6-3; j_gene: TRBJ2-1; CDR3aa: CASSNFNEQFF
v_gene: TRBV20-1; j_gene: TRBJ2-1; CDR3aa: CSASGGLAGGKQFF
v_gene: TRBV7-2; j_gene: TRBJ2-3; CDR3aa: CASSPRTSGGLDTQYF
v_gene: TRBV7-9; j_gene: TRBJ2-3; CDR3aa: CASSSRGIFTDTQYF
v_gene: TRBV5-1; j_gene: TRBJ1-2; CDR3aa: CTSSFFQGKGYTF
v_gene: TRBV20-1; j_gene: TRBJ1-2; CDR3aa: CSARDSFSRGYTF
v_gene: TRBV10-3; j_gene: TRBJ2-1; CDR3aa: CAIVGQGGPSGDEQFF
v_gene: TRBV5-1; j_gene: TRBJ2-2; CDR3aa: CASSLLGGANTGELFF
v_gene: TRBV20-1; j_gene: TRBJ1-5; CDR3aa: CSARARGANQPQHF
v_gene: TRBV20-1; j_gene: TRBJ1-1; CDR3aa: CSASPVWRGNTEAFF
v_gene: TRBV11-2; j_gene: TRBJ2-1; CDR3aa: CASSFGGLNEQFF
v_gene: TRBV7-2; j_gene: TRBJ2-4; CDR3aa: CASSLGVIAKNIQYF
v_gene: TRBV20-1; j_gene: TRBJ2-7; CDR3aa: CSASPTTGTTYEQYF
v_gene: TRBV7-2; j_gene: TRBJ1-3; CDR3aa: CASSFTSPSSGNTIYF
v_gene: TRBV20-1; j_gene: TRBJ2-7; CDR3aa: CSVTRTYEQYF
v_gene: TRBV29-1; j_gene: TRBJ2-1; CDR3aa: CSGGEDEQFF
v_gene: TRBV5-1; j_gene: TRBJ2-1; CDR3aa: CASSWGLAGGPYNEQFF
v_gene: TRBV5-1; j_gene: TRBJ1-6; CDR3aa: CASSWGPSGNSPLHF
v_gene: TRBV12-3/TRBV12-4; j_gene: TRBJ2-1; CDR3aa: CASTSYPPGGLYNEQFF
v_gene: TRBV20-1; j_gene: TRBJ1-5; CDR3aa: CSATGSSNQPQHF
v_gene: TRBV20-1; j_gene: TRBJ2-2; CDR3aa: CSAPYREGTGELFF